The clone carrying this TCR beta chain came up once. A J-beta primer mix and a sample-barcoded 5' primer were used in a second PCR of roughly 7 to 12 cycles. A single record per CDR3 protein comes from TCRdb applying MiXCR to the 5' RACE reads. Here the sample spans hundreds of thousands of distinct CDR3 sequences, under 45% being singletons. The data are from a study of blood T cells in healthy people across ages. Trimming shortened V by 5 bases and J by 0 bases, and 8 bases separated the two germline ends. This CDR3 comprises 14 residues. The germline CDR1 and CDR2 sequences are LGHNT and FRNRAP. The sequence was obtained from a man between 60 and 75 years old in good health. Source material: blood. The V call is TRBV12-5, the J call TRBJ1-5; weak D call: TRBD1 (5 bases). The CDR3: CASGGTGSNQPQHF. Here the CDR3 DNA reads TGTGCTAGTGGTGGGACTGGTAGCAATCAGCCCCAGCATTTT.